This T cell receptor (beta chain) was sequenced in a study of STAT5B mutations in CD4+ large granular lymphocyte leukemia. Background on the study: Healthy donors showed HLA-associated enrichment of the CDR3 'QG' motif. Regarding the study as a whole: About a quarter of private leukemic clonotypes occurred rarely in other patients' non-leukemic repertoires. TRBV06-family usage was enriched in top patient clones (8/27) versus controls (2/35).

Repertoires were generated with immunoSEQ multiplex PCR, while TCRdb's copy carries only in-frame clones and drops some. Of under 35,000 clones listed, approximately 91% are singletons. A word on this clone: Its antigen is undetermined.

V dropped 5 bases and J dropped 2 bases, with 16 bases sitting between them. The CDR3 is 15 residues long. The germline V gene encodes CDR1 MNHEY and CDR2 SVGAGI. The clonotype was recovered from a human donor in good health. The chain combines TRBV6-5 with TRBJ2-7; perhaps TRBD1 as D (6 bases). The sequenced material came from CD4+ T cells from blood buffy coats. The CDR3 protein is CASSQSGTPTYEQYF. The CDR3 coding sequence is TGTGCCAGCAGTCAATCCGGGACACCTACCTACGAGCAGTACTTC.